The source of this T cell receptor (beta chain) is a study of siplizumab effects on memory and regulatory T cells. This CDR3 has 15 amino acids. Germline trimming cut 5 bases from V and 0 bases from J; bases unmatched to any gene: 6. Germline CDR1 and CDR2: SGHAT and FQDESV (reference sequence). This clone turned up a few times. Its antigen is still unknown. Broader study findings: Alloreactive sequences that could be traced to unstimulated CD4+ memory cells showed a significant reduction under siplizumab.

Sequencing used immunoSEQ multiplex PCR; TCRdb keeps in-frame clones, though not all of them. The sample has some 120,000 clones; roughly 94% are singletons. The chain carries TRBV11-1 and TRBJ1-2; 7 positions match TRBD1. The receptor's source is a human donor in good health. Input material: non-Treg CD4+ T cells sorted from blood. In DNA, the CDR3 is TGTGCCAGCAGCCGTGACAGGGCGGCTAACTATGGCTACACCTTC. This gives the protein CASSRDRAANYGYTF.